The 22 T cell receptor beta chains listed next were all sequenced from one sample in a study of T cells in localized non-small cell lung cancer. Using immunoSEQ multiplex PCR, the repertoire was profiled, and TCRdb retains in-frame clones only, with some absent. The repertoire holds 30,000 to 45,000 clones, about 86% seen once, with under 7.5% in the top ten. This sample comprised peripheral blood mononuclear cells, obtained before any cancer treatment. These TCRs come from a male donor aged 60 or older with stage II lung adenocarcinoma.

The chain carries TRBV4-1 and TRBJ2-7; a possible D gene is TRBD2 (6 bases). Germline V CDR1 and CDR2: MGHRA, YSYEKL. V dropped 4 bases and J dropped 2 bases, with 12 bases sitting between them. This CDR3 contains 14 residues. For the CDR3, the DNA is TGCGCCAGCAGCCCCGCAGCGGGTGCCTACGAGCAGTACTTC. Amino acid sequence: CASSPAAGAYEQYF.

The V gene is TRBV7-9, the J gene TRBJ2-7, with D unclear. Trimming pared 3 bases from V and 6 bases from J, leaving 6 bases between. The V gene's germline CDR1 is SEHNR and CDR2 FQNEAQ (reference sequence). This CDR3 has 11 amino acids. The CDR3, as DNA: TGTGCCAGCAGCTTGGCCGTCGAGCAGTACTTC. Its translation is CASSLAVEQYF.

This clone was recorded once. The CDR3 DNA follows: TGTGCCATCAGTGATTCAGGGGGCGGCTACACCTTC. It is translated as CAISDSGGGYTF. The V call is TRBV10-3, the J call TRBJ1-2; 8 nucleotides agree with TRBD1. The CDR3 is 12 amino acids. Per the germline V gene, CDR1 is ENHRY and CDR2 is SYGVKD. V gave up 3 bases and J gave up 8 bases; unmatched junction bases: 2.

The V and J genes are TRBV5-1 and TRBJ1-1; 8 bases map to TRBD1. The CDR3 consists of 17 residues. Germline CDR1 reads SGHRS; CDR2 reads YFSETQ. The V segment lost 4 bases and the J segment 4 bases; nucleotides outside the gene matches: 15. The CDR3, as DNA: TGCGCCAGCAGCAGCCAGACAGGGGCCCTAGAATTCACTGAAGCTTTCTTT. Translated, it gives CASSSQTGALEFTEAFF.

This sequence joins TRBV29-1 and TRBJ2-7, with 9 bases that match TRBD1. The CDR3 consists of 15 residues. V lost 3 bases to trimming and J lost 2 bases; unmatched junction nucleotides: 8. CDR1 SQVTM and CDR2 ANQGSEA come from the germline V gene. The CDR3 here is CSVESGTGKPYEQYF. CDR3 DNA sequence: TGCAGCGTTGAGTCCGGGACAGGGAAACCCTACGAGCAGTACTTC.

CDR3 DNA: TGTGCCAGCAGCTCAGGACGGGGCACAGATACGCAGTATTTT. This sequence encodes CASSSGRGTDTQYF. V usage is TRBV11-1 and J usage is TRBJ2-3; D is unclear. V was clipped by 4 bases and J by 1 base, with 9 bases between them. CDR3 length: 14 amino acids. Germline V gene sequence: CDR1 SGHAT, CDR2 FQDESV (reference sequence).

This clone came up once. The rearrangement links TRBV10-3 to TRBJ1-1; tentatively, D is TRBD1 (5 bases). The V gene's germline CDR1 is ENHRY and CDR2 SYGVKD. Deletions cut 4 bases from V and 0 bases from J, with 9 bases between. This CDR3 spans 14 amino acids. CDR3 protein: CAISVGTVNTEAFF. The CDR3 DNA follows: TGTGCCATCAGTGTTGGGACGGTGAACACTGAAGCTTTCTTT.

This chain connects TRBV5-4 to TRBJ2-2; 8 bases are shared with TRBD2. Germline assignment: CDR1 SGHNT and CDR2 YYREEE (reference sequence). The CDR3 spans 16 residues. V lost 5 bases and J lost 0; bases outside the gene matches: 6. CDR3 amino acids: CASRQTSGANTGELFF. The CDR3 DNA is TGTGCCAGCAGGCAAACTAGCGGCGCGAACACCGGGGAGCTGTTTTTT. The entire variable domain, with the rest obtained from reference TRBV5-4 and TRBJ2-2, is as follows: ETGVTQSPTHLIKTRGQQVTLRCSSQSGHNTVSWYQQALGQGPQFIFQYYREEENGRGNFPPRFSGLQFPNYSSELNVNALELDDSALYLCASRQTSGANTGELFFGEGSRLTVL.

V usage is TRBV5-1 and J usage is TRBJ2-1, with 9 bases lining up with TRBD2. Trimming took 5 bases from V and 7 from J; bases not matched to a gene: 10. The CDR3 runs to 15 residues. The germline V gene encodes CDR1 SGHRS and CDR2 YFSETQ. The CDR3 DNA reads as TGCGCCAGCAGTCCAGCGACTAGCGGAGGGAATGAGCAGTTCTTC. Its protein product is CASSPATSGGNEQFF.

J is TRBJ2-5 and V is TRBV29-1; no firm D call. The CDR3 extends over 11 amino acids. Trimming cost V 6 bases and J 4 bases, with 9 bases left between them. Germline CDR1 is SQVTM and CDR2 is ANQGSEA. The CDR3 sequence: CSVEYSETQYF. The CDR3 nucleotides read TGCAGCGTGGAATACTCAGAGACCCAGTACTTC.

The rearrangement uses TRBV11-2 and TRBJ2-1, with D unresolved. Deletions cut 5 bases from V and 7 bases from J, with 21 bases between. CDR1 is SGHAT and CDR2 is FQNNGV in the germline V gene. This CDR3 is built from 16 residues. The DNA for the CDR3 is TGTGCCAGCAGCCCACCCCCCGGCAGAGGCGGTAATGAGCAGTTCTTC. Its protein is CASSPPPGRGGNEQFF.

The V gene is TRBV27, the J gene TRBJ1-1; D possibly corresponds to TRBD1 (5 bases). This CDR3 has 14 residues. V was cut by 6 bases and J by 1 base, with 12 bases left in between. Germline CDR1 is MNHEY and CDR2 is SMNVEV (reference sequence). The CDR3 nucleotides are TGTGCCAGCAGCACGGGGACCGAGAACACTGAAGCTTTCTTT. This encodes CASSTGTENTEAFF.

This chain links TRBV19 with TRBJ2-1; TRBD1 aligns across 7 bases. The germline V gene encodes CDR1 LNHDA and CDR2 SQIVND (reference sequence). The CDR3 loop spans 15 amino acids. V lost 7 bases, J lost 5 bases, and 11 bases stayed unmatched. CDR3 sequence: CASKRERGPNNEQFF. CDR3 in DNA: TGTGCCAGTAAGAGGGAGAGGGGGCCAAACAATGAGCAGTTCTTC.

This chain connects TRBV5-1 to TRBJ2-5; D possibly corresponds to TRBD2 (6 bases). Trimming shortened V by 4 bases and J by 7 bases, and 17 bases separated the two germline ends. This CDR3 is built from 14 residues. CDR1 is SGHRS and CDR2 is YFSETQ in the germline V gene. The CDR3 sequence: CASSRLEGTATQYF. DNA for the CDR3: TGCGCCAGCAGCCGACTAGAGGGGACGGCGACCCAGTACTTC.

This clone was observed a handful of times. The genes are TRBV5-6 and TRBJ1-2; possible D gene TRBD1, 5 bases. Germline V gene sequence: CDR1 SGHDT, CDR2 YYEEEE. The CDR3 extends over 16 amino acids. V was clipped by 4 bases and J by 4 bases, with 20 bases between them. The CDR3 coding sequence is TGTGCCAGCAGCGCTGGGGGGTCCGTCCGACTCTATGGCTACACCTTC. Translated: CASSAGGSVRLYGYTF.

This clone has only a few counts. V usage is TRBV19 and J usage is TRBJ2-3, with 8 bases lining up with TRBD2. V was clipped by 3 bases and J by 9 bases; unmatched bases: 14. The germline gives CDR1 LNHDA, CDR2 SQIVND (reference sequence). This CDR3 has 16 residues. The CDR3 loop reads CASSMDRAGAGETQYF. For the CDR3, the DNA is TGTGCCAGTAGTATGGATAGAGCGGGAGCGGGGGAGACGCAGTATTTT.

This sequence joins TRBV6-1 and TRBJ1-1; 8 bases fit TRBD1. The CDR3 sequence is 15 residues long. J gave up 5 bases and V 5 bases, and 10 bases lay outside the gene matches. The germline gives CDR1 MNHNS, CDR2 SASEGT. For the CDR3, the DNA is TGTGCCAGCAGTAGACTGACAGGGGATAGGACTGAAGCTTTCTTT. This sequence encodes CASSRLTGDRTEAFF.

Remarks on this clone: Additional DNA sequences in this sample encode the identical CDR3. V usage is TRBV6-6 and J usage is TRBJ2-5; D remains unclear. Germline CDR1 is MNHNY and CDR2 is SVGAGI (reference sequence). The CDR3 is 12 residues long. Trimming took off 1 base at V and 2 bases at J, with 2 bases between the two ends. The CDR3 coding sequence is TGTGCCAGCAGTTACTTTCAAGAGACCCAGTACTTC. It specifies CASSYFQETQYF.

This sequence joins TRBV9 and TRBJ2-3; the D gene is possibly TRBD1 (7 bases). Looked up from germline, CDR1 is SGDLS and CDR2 is YYNGEE. V was pared by 4 bases and J by 1 base, with 16 bases between. This CDR3 spans 16 amino acids. The CDR3 reads CASSPGAGTGTDTQYF. The CDR3 region has the DNA TGTGCCAGCAGCCCGGGGGCCGGGACAGGCACAGATACGCAGTATTTT.

This clone was picked up a small number of times. The chain links TRBV15 to TRBJ1-5; tentative D call: TRBD1 (6 bases). The CDR3 contains 15 residues. CDR1 is LNHNV and CDR2 is YYDKDF in the germline V gene (reference sequence). Trimming removed 7 bases from V and 0 bases from J, with 13 bases in between. In nucleotides, the CDR3 is TGTGCCACCACCGGGGGCGGGAATAGCAATCAGCCCCAGCATTTT. It codes for CATTGGGNSNQPQHF.

The rearrangement joins TRBV11-2 to TRBJ2-1; TRBD2 matches 11 bases. There are 14 residues in the CDR3. Germline assignment: CDR1 SGHAT and CDR2 FQNNGV. The V segment lost 6 bases and the J segment 9 bases; nucleotides outside the gene matches: 7. The CDR3 sequence is CASRPTSGIVEQFF. The DNA for the CDR3 is TGTGCCAGCAGGCCGACTAGCGGGATTGTTGAGCAGTTCTTC. Together with reference TRBV11-2 and TRBJ2-1, the CDR3 gives the full variable domain: EAGVAQSPRYKIIEKRQSVAFWCNPISGHATLYWYQQILGQGPKLLIQFQNNGVVDDSQLPKDRFSAERLKGVDSTLKIQPAKLEDSAVYLCASRPTSGIVEQFFGPGTRLTVL.

The CDR3 region is CASSSRDSKETQYF. The CDR3 DNA reads as TGTGCCAGCTCATCGCGGGACTCCAAAGAGACCCAGTACTTC. The chain is built from TRBV18 and TRBJ2-5; weak D call: TRBD2 (6 bases). Per germline, CDR1 KGHSH and CDR2 LQKENI. V was cut by 5 bases and J by 3 bases, with 13 bases left in between. The CDR3 runs to 14 residues.